Listed here are 14 T cell receptor beta chains from one sample, sequenced in a study of monozygotic twins with inflammatory bowel disease. With the 5' RACE reads reprocessed, TCRdb shows one record per CDR3 protein and no DNA. The repertoire table contains roughly 100,000 distinct CDR3 sequences. Specimen: blood. The receptor source for this set is a human donor with ulcerative colitis or Crohn's disease, or a healthy co-twin of an affected twin (not recorded which).

This chain connects TRBV12-3 or TRBV12-4 to TRBJ1-6. This CDR3 has 12 residues. The CDR3 sequence: CASMRPLGPLHF.

This sequence joins TRBV5-4 and TRBJ2-3. CDR3 length: 12 amino acids. Germline-derived CDR1 and CDR2 are SGHNT and YYREEE (reference sequence). This CDR3 reads CASSFYTDTQYF.

The J gene is TRBJ1-5, the V gene TRBV6-2 or TRBV6-3. Germline V gene sequence: CDR1 MNHEY, CDR2 SVGEGT. The CDR3 consists of 17 residues. The CDR3 region is CASSYGPQGGSNQPQHF.

This chain joins TRBV7-9 and TRBJ2-7. The CDR3 contains 15 residues. CDR1 and CDR2 from the germline V gene are SEHNR and FQNEAQ (reference sequence). The chain's CDR3 is CASTLRGQPPYEQYF. Using reference TRBV7-9 and TRBJ2-7 for the parts outside the CDR3, the full variable domain is DTGVSQNPRHKITKRGQNVTFRCDPISEHNRLYWYRQTLGQGPEFLTYFQNEAQLEKSRLLSDRFSAERPKGSFSTLEIQRTEQGDSAMYLCASTLRGQPPYEQYFGPGTRLTVT.

This chain connects TRBV15 to TRBJ2-1; TCRdb selects TRBD1, and the lack of DNA leaves this call unchecked. The CDR3 loop spans 15 amino acids. CDR1 and CDR2 (germline): LNHNV, YYDKDF (reference sequence). CDR3 sequence: CATSNRDRRRNEQFF.

The chain employs TRBV7-2 and TRBJ2-3. The CDR3 covers 14 residues. Germline loops: CDR1 SGHTA, CDR2 FQGNSA. The CDR3 here is CASSLALASDTQYF.

The V and J genes are TRBV18 and TRBJ2-2. This CDR3 has 15 residues. Germline CDR1 is KGHSH and CDR2 is LQKENI. The CDR3 sequence is CASSPLRSDAGELFF.

The chain employs TRBV29-1 and TRBJ1-3. The germline CDR1 and CDR2 sequences are SQVTM and ANQGSEA. The CDR3 spans 12 residues. This CDR3 is CSVAFLGNTIYF.

This chain uses TRBV4-3 with TRBJ2-6; absent DNA, TCRdb's TRBD2 call cannot be checked. The CDR3 covers 20 residues. CDR1 LGHNA and CDR2 YSLEER come from the germline V gene. CDR3 in amino acids: CASSQDRRTSGPSGANVLTF.

The chain carries TRBV7-2 and TRBJ2-7. Germline-derived CDR1 and CDR2 are SGHTA and FQGNSA. The CDR3 is 13 amino acids. CDR3 protein: CASSFNRNYEQYF.

The chain combines TRBV20-1 with TRBJ2-7. This CDR3 is built from 11 residues. Germline CDR1 is DFQATT and CDR2 is SNEGSKA (reference sequence). CDR3 amino acids: CSASESYEQYF.

CDR3 sequence: CASSGDRGRLKHYEQYF. The rearrangement joins TRBV5-1 to TRBJ2-7; the TCRdb call, TRBD1, lacks DNA for checking. Germline V gene data show CDR1 as SGHRS and CDR2 as YFSETQ. The CDR3 spans 17 residues.

The chain employs TRBV18 and TRBJ1-1; lacking DNA, the TRBD1 call made by TCRdb goes unchecked. The CDR3 has 15 residues. CDR1 is KGHSH and CDR2 is LQKENI in the germline V gene. Here the CDR3 reads CASSRTTAEGAEAFF.

V usage is TRBV12-3 or TRBV12-4 and J usage is TRBJ2-1; no DNA is available, so the TRBD1 call from TCRdb remains unchecked. The CDR3 length is 16 residues. This chain's CDR3 is CASSSQWGTGVNEQFF.